A selection of T cell receptor beta chains follows, all from one sample in a study of shared clonotypes between healthy human individuals. The repertoire was sequenced with immunoSEQ multiplex PCR; TCRdb's copy has only in-frame clones and lacks some. The data show 490,000 or so clones, 79% seen once. The specimen sequenced was PBMCs. All receptors derive from a woman aged 40 to 55 in good health. Some clones in this sample may be carry-over from other donors' samples. Each CDR3 is given with its conserved first and last residue. Fields, in order: V gene, J gene, D gene, clone size, CDR3 DNA, CDR3 protein. A D gene is named only where the DNA matches it firmly. A row's size may be missing; if present it is once, few, many or a size class.

v_gene: TRBV2
j_gene: TRBJ2-7
d_gene: -
abundance: few
CDR3nt: TGTGCCAGCAGGGACAGAACCTACGAGCAGTACTTC
CDR3aa: CASRDRTYEQYF

v_gene: TRBV28
j_gene: TRBJ1-1
d_gene: -
abundance: -
CDR3nt: TGTGCCAGCAGTTTATTTCGATCGGGTGACACTGAAGCTTTCTTT
CDR3aa: CASSLFRSGDTEAFF

v_gene: TRBV5-6
j_gene: TRBJ1-2
d_gene: -
abundance: few
CDR3nt: TGTGCCAGCAGCCGACCCGCTTACAGAGACCCGAACTATGGCTACACCTTC
CDR3aa: CASSRPAYRDPNYGYTF

v_gene: TRBV10-3
j_gene: TRBJ2-2
d_gene: TRBD1
abundance: -
CDR3nt: TGTGCCACCGTTTCCCAGGGGGCGTTGGCCGGGGAGCTGTTTTTT
CDR3aa: CATVSQGALAGELFF

v_gene: TRBV4-2
j_gene: TRBJ1-2
d_gene: TRBD1
abundance: -
CDR3nt: TGTGCCAGCAGCCAAGAAGGGACAGGGCGAAACTATGGCTACACCTTC
CDR3aa: CASSQEGTGRNYGYTF

v_gene: TRBV6-4
j_gene: TRBJ2-6
d_gene: -
abundance: -
CDR3nt: TGTGCCAGCAGTGTAGTCTCTGGGGCCAACGTCCTGACTTTC
CDR3aa: CASSVVSGANVLTF

v_gene: TRBV7-9
j_gene: TRBJ2-3
d_gene: TRBD2
abundance: many
CDR3nt: TGTGCCAGCAGCTTAGAGCGGGATGGTGTTACGCAGTATTTT
CDR3aa: CASSLERDGVTQYF

v_gene: TRBV9
j_gene: TRBJ2-1
d_gene: -
abundance: -
CDR3nt: TGTGCCAGCAGCGTAGCAAGTTCTGGTGAGCAGTTCTTC
CDR3aa: CASSVASSGEQFF

v_gene: TRBV2
j_gene: TRBJ2-2
d_gene: -
abundance: -
CDR3nt: TGTGCCAGCAGTGAAGTTGGCAGCCAAAACACCGGGGAGCTGTTTTTT
CDR3aa: CASSEVGSQNTGELFF

v_gene: TRBV6-5
j_gene: TRBJ2-3
d_gene: TRBD2
abundance: -
CDR3nt: TGTGCCAGCAGACGGGGGGGCACAGATACGCAGTATTTT
CDR3aa: CASRRGGTDTQYF

v_gene: TRBV18
j_gene: TRBJ1-1
d_gene: -
abundance: once
CDR3nt: TGTGCCAGCTCAGGGGGACTTCCGGAACGGGGTACTGAAGCTTTCTTT
CDR3aa: CASSGGLPERGTEAFF

v_gene: TRBV15
j_gene: TRBJ1-6
d_gene: TRBD1
abundance: -
CDR3nt: TGTGCCACCAGCCAAGGGACAGCCTCTTCCCTCCACTTT
CDR3aa: CATSQGTASSLHF

v_gene: TRBV5-4
j_gene: TRBJ2-6
d_gene: TRBD2
abundance: -
CDR3nt: TGTGCCAGCAATACGGGACTAGCGGGGCGCTCTGGGGCCAACGTCCTGACTTTC
CDR3aa: CASNTGLAGRSGANVLTF

v_gene: TRBV5-1
j_gene: TRBJ2-3
d_gene: TRBD2
abundance: -
CDR3nt: TGCGCCAGCAGTCAAGGGACTAGCGGATTCACAGATACGCAGTATTTT
CDR3aa: CASSQGTSGFTDTQYF